Included here is one T cell receptor beta chain sequence, with context. The data originate from a study of identical twins. Using its own MiXCR run on the 5' RACE reads, TCRdb lists one record per CDR3 protein. The sample carries roughly 770,000 distinct CDR3 sequences, around a sixth recorded once. The germline CDR1 and CDR2 sequences are MNHNY and SVGAGI (reference sequence). The CDR3 has 13 residues. V was clipped by 7 bases and J by 10 bases; unmatched bases: 10. The sample also formed part of further work on T cells expressing NK-cell markers.

This chain uses TRBV6-6 with TRBJ2-3; TRBD2 matches 8 bases. The specimen was PBMCs. This receptor was taken from a woman younger than 35 in good health. The CDR3 DNA is TGTGCCAGCATGGGGGGCGAGCGGGGGTCGCAGTATTTT. It codes for CASMGGERGSQYF.